This T cell receptor (beta chain) was recorded in a study of blood T cell repertoires in COVID-19. Sequencing used immunoSEQ multiplex PCR; TCRdb keeps in-frame clones, though not all of them. Altogether 200,000 to 300,000 clones are present, around 87% being singletons, with the ten largest covering roughly 3%. CDR3 size: 15 residues. V shed 9 bases and J 5 bases; nucleotides not matched to a gene: 10. The germline CDR1 and CDR2 sequences are SNHLY and FYNNEI. The V call is TRBV2, the J call TRBJ2-1, with TRBD2 matching over 10 bases. Sequencing used peripheral blood. The source of this sequence is a young woman who had recovered from COVID-19. The CDR3 loop is CASKILAGGDNEQFF. In DNA, the CDR3 is TGTGCCAGTAAAATTTTAGCGGGGGGCGACAATGAGCAGTTCTTC.